Listed below are T cell receptor beta chains from one sample, sequenced in a study of blood T cell repertoires in COVID-19. The data were produced by immunoSEQ multiplex PCR, yet TCRdb's version contains in-frame clones alone and is incomplete. The sample records fewer than 450,000 clones, 85% to 90% being singletons. The sample taken for sequencing was PBMCs or T cells enriched from blood (not recorded which). Receptors originate from a woman between 18 and 29 years old who had recovered from COVID-19. The CDR3 runs from the conserved cysteine through the conserved F or W. A D gene is named only where the DNA matches it firmly. Size is stated for part of the rows, as once, few or many counts, or as a class when the clone is expanded.

d_call	clone_size	v_call	j_call	cdr3_nt	cdr3_aa
.	.	TRBV4-1	TRBJ1-4	TGCGCCAGCAGCCGCGCAGGAACAGGAGCTTGGCTGTTTTTT	CASSRAGTGAWLFF
.	.	TRBV4-1	TRBJ1-1	TGCGCCGAGGCCCCCCTGGAGACTGAAGCTTTCTTT	CAEAPLETEAFF
.	.	TRBV27	TRBJ1-5	TGTGCCAGCAGTTTTGGGGGGGCGAATCAGCCCCAGCATTTT	CASSFGGANQPQHF
.	.	TRBV7-9	TRBJ1-1	TGTGCCAGCAGCTTCGAGGATGAACCTGAAGCTTTCTTT	CASSFEDEPEAFF
TRBD1	.	TRBV28	TRBJ1-2	TGTGCCAGCAGTCCCTCACAGGGGAGAGGCGAGGGCTACACCTTC	CASSPSQGRGEGYTF
.	.	TRBV4-1	TRBJ1-4	TGCGCCAGCAGCCCGCCAGGGTTTCGGAGCCCTAATGAAAAACTGTTTTTT	CASSPPGFRSPNEKLFF
.	.	TRBV6-5	TRBJ1-1	TGTGCCAGCAGTTACCACAGGGAGAACACTGAAGCTTTCTTT	CASSYHRENTEAFF
.	.	TRBV5-1	TRBJ1-1	TGCGCCAGCAGCTTTGGAGGAGGTTCTAACACTGAAGCTTTCTTT	CASSFGGGSNTEAFF
.	.	TRBV10-3	TRBJ2-1	TGTGCCATGGGGGACTCTAACTACAATGAGCAGTTCTTC	CAMGDSNYNEQFF
TRBD1	.	TRBV7-8	TRBJ1-2	TGTGCCAGCAGCATCGGGGACAGGTCTTCCTATGGCTACACCTTC	CASSIGDRSSYGYTF
.	.	TRBV12-3/TRBV12-4	TRBJ2-7	TGTGCCAGCGGATCCCGGGGGGCCCACGAGCAGTACTTC	CASGSRGAHEQYF
TRBD1	.	TRBV11-2	TRBJ1-2	TGTGCCAGCAGCTCTCTAAAACAGGGGGCCTTCGGTGGGTATGGCTACACCTTC	CASSSLKQGAFGGYGYTF
.	.	TRBV19	TRBJ2-7	TGTGCCAGTAGTATAGCTTACGGAGTCTACGAGCAGTACTTC	CASSIAYGVYEQYF
.	.	TRBV6-1	TRBJ2-1	TGTGCCAGCAGTGAAGGAGGTCTGGGGCTTGAGCAGTTCTTC	CASSEGGLGLEQFF
.	.	TRBV5-6	TRBJ1-5	TGTGCCAGCAGCTTGTCCAGGGGTAACAATCAGCCCCAGCATTTT	CASSLSRGNNQPQHF
.	once	TRBV19	TRBJ2-3	TGTGCCAGTAGTAGGTCAGGGTGGACAGATACGCAGTATTTT	CASSRSGWTDTQYF
.	.	TRBV24-1	TRBJ2-1	TGTGCCACCAGTGATTTTTCGGGGAATGAGCAGTTCTTC	CATSDFSGNEQFF
.	.	TRBV15	TRBJ1-2	TGTGCCACCAGCAGAGCGACCGACCACTACTACTATGGCTACACCTTC	CATSRATDHYYYGYTF
TRBD1	.	TRBV28	TRBJ2-3	TGTGCCAGCACCGCCGGACAGGGAGACACAGATACGCAGTATTTT	CASTAGQGDTDTQYF
TRBD2	.	TRBV7-2	TRBJ2-1	TGTGCCAGCAGCCTCACCGCGGGGGGCCGGGGCAATGAGCAGTTCTTC	CASSLTAGGRGNEQFF